This T cell receptor beta chain was identified during a study of OX40 agonist ivuxolimab in advanced cancers. Study-level information: Treatment received earlier with anti-PD-1, anti-PD-L1 or anti-CTLA-4 agents was allowed, and over 30% had some. Study results and caveats: Clones of CD4+ and CD8+ blood T cells grew by week 6 at doses of 0.1 to 3.0 mg/kg. Not determined was the antigen specificity of the expanded peripheral T cells.

To note about this clone: Its antigen is unknown.

Trimming pared 0 bases from V and 1 base from J, leaving 12 bases between. Germline CDR1 and CDR2: SEHNR and FQNEAQ (reference sequence). The CDR3 runs to 17 residues. TCRdb keeps only in-frame clones here, not all; method: immunoSEQ multiplex PCR. The sample consists of about 55,000 clones, approximately 83% of them appearing once. The V call is TRBV7-9, the J call TRBJ2-2, with D perhaps TRBD1 (5 bases). This TCR was recovered from an adult with an advanced solid tumor such as melanoma, head and neck, liver or kidney cancer. Sequenced here: CD4+ or CD8+ T cells sorted from blood, sampled in a trial of the OX40 agonist ivuxolimab. CDR3: CASSLALGDRNTGELFF. CDR3 coding DNA: TGTGCCAGCAGCTTAGCGCTCGGCGACAGGAACACCGGGGAGCTGTTTTTT.